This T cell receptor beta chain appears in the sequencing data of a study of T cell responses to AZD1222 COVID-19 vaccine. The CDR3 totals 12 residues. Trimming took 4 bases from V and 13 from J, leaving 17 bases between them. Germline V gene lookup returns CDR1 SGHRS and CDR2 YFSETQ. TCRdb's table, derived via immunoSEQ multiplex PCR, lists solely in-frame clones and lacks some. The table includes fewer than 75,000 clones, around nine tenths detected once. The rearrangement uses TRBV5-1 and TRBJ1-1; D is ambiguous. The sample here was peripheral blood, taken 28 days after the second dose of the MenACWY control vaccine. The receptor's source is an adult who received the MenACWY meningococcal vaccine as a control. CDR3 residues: CASSQPPGPVFF. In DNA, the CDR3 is TGCGCCAGCAGCCAACCTCCCGGACCTGTTTTCTTT.